This entry features one T cell receptor beta chain sequence. Its antigen is undetermined. This record comes from a study of cytomegalovirus exposure and HLA in healthy donors. Study-level results: For most TCR sequences rarity was the rule, although some public TCRs occurred in many donors. It was 164 TCR beta chains that were listed as cytomegalovirus-associated. TCR clusters originating in the first cohort tended to co-occur in the 100 to 150 validation repertoires, according to a later analysis.

The data were produced by immunoSEQ multiplex PCR, yet TCRdb's version contains in-frame clones alone and is incomplete. The sample has about 260,000 clones; roughly 87% are singletons. CDR1 is SGHAT and CDR2 is FQNNGV in the germline V gene. CDR3 size: 14 residues. The ends lost 0 bases at V and 8 bases at J; junction bases unmatched: 4. The chain uses TRBV11-2 and TRBJ1-2; 9 nucleotides match TRBD1. The receptor was isolated from a woman aged 25 to 39 in good health and CMV-seronegative. The specimen sequenced was PBMCs. CDR3 DNA: TGTGCCAGCAGCTTAGAGGGGACAGGGTTAGGCTACACCTTC. It translates to CASSLEGTGLGYTF.